This T cell receptor (beta chain) was observed in a study of T cell responses to AZD1222 COVID-19 vaccine. Trimming left V 0 bases short and J 7 bases short, with 14 bases between. The length of the CDR3 is 14 residues. Germline values: CDR1 SGHTS, CDR2 YDEGEE. TCRdb's copy holds only in-frame clones and misses some; the assay was immunoSEQ multiplex PCR. The data show about 60,000 clones, 70% to 85% seen once. The sequencing used peripheral blood, collected on day 0 of AZD1222 vaccination. This TCR was recovered from an adult in good health. This chain connects TRBV5-8 to TRBJ2-7; maybe TRBD2 (6 bases). The DNA for the CDR3 is TGTGCCAGCAGCTTGGAATTCCGGGAGCCAGAGCAGTACTTC. Translation: CASSLEFREPEQYF.